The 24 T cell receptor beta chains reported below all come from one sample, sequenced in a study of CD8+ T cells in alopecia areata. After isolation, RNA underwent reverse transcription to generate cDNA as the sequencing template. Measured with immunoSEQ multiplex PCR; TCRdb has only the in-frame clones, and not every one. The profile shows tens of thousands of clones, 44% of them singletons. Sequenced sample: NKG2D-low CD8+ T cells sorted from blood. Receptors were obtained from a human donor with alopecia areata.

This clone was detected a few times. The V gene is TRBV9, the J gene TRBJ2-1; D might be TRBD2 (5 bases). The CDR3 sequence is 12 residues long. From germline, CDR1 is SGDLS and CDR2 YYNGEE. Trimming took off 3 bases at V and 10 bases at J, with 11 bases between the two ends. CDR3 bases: TGTGCCAGCAGCGCTCTAGCCCACGAGCAGTTCTTC. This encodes CASSALAHEQFF.

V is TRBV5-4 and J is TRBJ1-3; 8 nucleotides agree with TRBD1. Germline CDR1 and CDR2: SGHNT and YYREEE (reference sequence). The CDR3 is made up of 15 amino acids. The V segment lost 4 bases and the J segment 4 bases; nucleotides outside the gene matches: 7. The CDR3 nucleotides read TGTGCCAGCAGCGGACAGGGCCCGACAGGAAACACCATATATTTT. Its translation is CASSGQGPTGNTIYF.

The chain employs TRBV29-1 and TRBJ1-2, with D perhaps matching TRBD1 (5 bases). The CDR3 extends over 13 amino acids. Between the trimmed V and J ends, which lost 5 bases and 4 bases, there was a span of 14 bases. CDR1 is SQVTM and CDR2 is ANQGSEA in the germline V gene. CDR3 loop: CSVRPGQGYGYTF. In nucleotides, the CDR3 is TGCAGCGTTAGACCCGGGCAGGGCTATGGCTACACCTTC.

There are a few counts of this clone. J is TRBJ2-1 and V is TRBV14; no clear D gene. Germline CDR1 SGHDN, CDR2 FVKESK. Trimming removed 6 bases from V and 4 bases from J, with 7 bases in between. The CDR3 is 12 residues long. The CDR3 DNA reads TGTGCCAGCAGTCACCTATACAATGAGCAGTTCTTC. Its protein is CASSHLYNEQFF.

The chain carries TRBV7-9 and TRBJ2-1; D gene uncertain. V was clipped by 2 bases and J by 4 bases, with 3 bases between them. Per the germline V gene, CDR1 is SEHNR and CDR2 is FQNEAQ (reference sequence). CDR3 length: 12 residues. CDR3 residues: CASSLRYNEQFF. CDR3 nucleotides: TGTGCCAGCAGCTTACGGTACAATGAGCAGTTCTTC.

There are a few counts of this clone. The CDR3 DNA reads as TGTGCCAGCAGCGCCTCCGGGACAGGGGTAGATACGCAGTATTTT. Translated, it gives CASSASGTGVDTQYF. The chain employs TRBV13 and TRBJ2-3; 10 bases fit TRBD1. Trimming took 5 bases from V and 5 from J; bases not matched to a gene: 7. This CDR3 has 15 residues. From germline, CDR1 is PRHDT and CDR2 FYEKMQ (reference sequence). The full variable domain, completed using reference TRBV13 and TRBJ2-3, is AAGVIQSPRHLIKEKRETATLKCYPIPRHDTVYWYQQGPGQDPQFLISFYEKMQSDKGSIPDRFSAQQFSDYHSELNMSSLELGDSALYFCASSASGTGVDTQYFGPGTRLTVL.

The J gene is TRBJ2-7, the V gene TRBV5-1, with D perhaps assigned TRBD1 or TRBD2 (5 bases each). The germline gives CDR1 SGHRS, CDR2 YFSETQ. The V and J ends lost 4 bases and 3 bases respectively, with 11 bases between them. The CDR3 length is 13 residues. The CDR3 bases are TGCGCCAGCAGCCCCTGGGACGGCTACGAGCAGTACTTC. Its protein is CASSPWDGYEQYF.

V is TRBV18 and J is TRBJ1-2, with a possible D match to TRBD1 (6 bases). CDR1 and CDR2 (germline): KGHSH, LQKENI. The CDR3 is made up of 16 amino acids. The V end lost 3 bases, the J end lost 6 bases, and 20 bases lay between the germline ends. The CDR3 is CASSPPRGPTIDGYTF. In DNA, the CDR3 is TGTGCCAGCTCACCTCCACGGGGGCCCACTATCGATGGCTACACCTTC.

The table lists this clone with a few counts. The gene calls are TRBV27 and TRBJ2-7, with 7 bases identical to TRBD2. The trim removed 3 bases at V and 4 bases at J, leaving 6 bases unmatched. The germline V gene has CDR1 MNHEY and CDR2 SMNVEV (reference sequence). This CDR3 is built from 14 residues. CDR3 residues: CASSLASGAYEQYF. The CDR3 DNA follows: TGTGCCAGCAGTTTGGCTAGCGGAGCTTACGAGCAGTACTTC.

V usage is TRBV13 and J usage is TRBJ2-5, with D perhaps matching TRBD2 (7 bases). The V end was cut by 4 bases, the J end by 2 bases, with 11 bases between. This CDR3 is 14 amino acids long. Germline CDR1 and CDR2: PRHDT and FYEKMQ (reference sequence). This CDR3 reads CASSSGGRQETQYF. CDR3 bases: TGTGCCAGCAGCTCGGGGGGCCGTCAAGAGACCCAGTACTTC.

The CDR3 spells CSALGGLTYEQYF. CDR3 coding DNA: TGCAGCGCCCTAGGGGGCCTAACCTACGAGCAGTACTTC. The chain recombines TRBV29-1 with TRBJ2-5; 7 positions agree with TRBD1. The closer fit of TRBJ2-7 to the DNA end suggests the J call may be wrong. The CDR3 runs to 13 residues. The germline CDR1 and CDR2 sequences are SQVTM and ANQGSEA.

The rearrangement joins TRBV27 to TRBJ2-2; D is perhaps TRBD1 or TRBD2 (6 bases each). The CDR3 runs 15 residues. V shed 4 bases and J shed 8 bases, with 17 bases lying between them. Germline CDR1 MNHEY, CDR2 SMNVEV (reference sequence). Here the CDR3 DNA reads TGTGCCAGCAGTTGGACTTCAACGGGGGCAGGGGAGCTGTTTTTT. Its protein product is CASSWTSTGAGELFF.

The CDR3 DNA reads TGTGCCAGCAGGGGGATCGAGCAGTACTTC. This codes for CASRGIEQYF. This chain uses TRBV2 with TRBJ2-7, with D hard to call. CDR3 length equals 10 residues. In germline, CDR1 is SNHLY, CDR2 FYNNEI. With 6 bases removed from V and 6 bases from J, the gap between germline ends came to 6 bases.

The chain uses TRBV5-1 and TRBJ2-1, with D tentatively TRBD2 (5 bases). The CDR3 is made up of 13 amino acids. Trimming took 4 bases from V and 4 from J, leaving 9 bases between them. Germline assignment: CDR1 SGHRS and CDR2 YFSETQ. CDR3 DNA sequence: TGCGCCAGCAGCGGAGGAGTGTACAATGAGCAGTTCTTC. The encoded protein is CASSGGVYNEQFF.

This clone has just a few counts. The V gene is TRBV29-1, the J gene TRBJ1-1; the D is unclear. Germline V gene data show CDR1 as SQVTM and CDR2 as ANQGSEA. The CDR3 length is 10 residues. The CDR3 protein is CACGGVGAFF. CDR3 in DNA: TGCGCCTGTGGCGGGGTGGGAGCTTTCTTT.

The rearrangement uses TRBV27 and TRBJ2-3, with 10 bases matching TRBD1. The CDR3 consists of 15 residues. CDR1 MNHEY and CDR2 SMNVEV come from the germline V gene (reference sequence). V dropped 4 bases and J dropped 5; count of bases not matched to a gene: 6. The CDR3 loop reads CASSWGQGFVDTQYF. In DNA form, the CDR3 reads TGTGCCAGCAGTTGGGGACAGGGGTTCGTAGATACGCAGTATTTT.

CDR3 nucleotides: TGCGCCAGCAGCCTTGGGACTAGCGGGGTCTACGAGCAGTACTTC. This gives the protein CASSLGTSGVYEQYF. V usage is TRBV4-3 and J usage is TRBJ2-7; 13 nucleotides agree with TRBD2. V shed 4 bases and J 3 bases; nucleotides not matched to a gene: 3. CDR3 length equals 15 residues. Germline CDR1 is LGHNA and CDR2 is YSLEER.

The CDR3 coding sequence is TGTGCCAGCAGCCCGGAAACTGGATCCCTTTACAATGAGCAGTTCTTC. Its translation: CASSPETGSLYNEQFF. The chain links TRBV4-2 to TRBJ2-1; D gene ambiguous. The V gene's germline CDR1 is LGHNA and CDR2 YNFKEQ. The CDR3 is 16 residues long. V lost 4 bases to trimming and J lost 4 bases, with 17 bases between them.

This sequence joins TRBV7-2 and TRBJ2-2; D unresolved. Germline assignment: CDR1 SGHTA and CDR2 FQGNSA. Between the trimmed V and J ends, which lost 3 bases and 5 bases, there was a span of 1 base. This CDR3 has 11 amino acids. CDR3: CASSFTGELFF. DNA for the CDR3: TGTGCCAGCAGCTTTACCGGGGAGCTGTTTTTT. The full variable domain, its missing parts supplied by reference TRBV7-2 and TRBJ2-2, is GAGVSQSPSNKVTEKGKDVELRCDPISGHTALYWYRQSLGQGLEFLIYFQGNSAPDKSGLPSDRFSAERTGGSVSTLTIQRTQQEDSAVYLCASSFTGELFFGEGSRLTVL.

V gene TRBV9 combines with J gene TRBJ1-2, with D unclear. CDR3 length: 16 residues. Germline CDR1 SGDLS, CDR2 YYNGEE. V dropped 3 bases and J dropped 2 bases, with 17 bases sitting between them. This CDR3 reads CASSADALGLNYGYTF. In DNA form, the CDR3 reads TGTGCCAGCAGCGCAGATGCCCTCGGATTAAACTATGGCTACACCTTC.

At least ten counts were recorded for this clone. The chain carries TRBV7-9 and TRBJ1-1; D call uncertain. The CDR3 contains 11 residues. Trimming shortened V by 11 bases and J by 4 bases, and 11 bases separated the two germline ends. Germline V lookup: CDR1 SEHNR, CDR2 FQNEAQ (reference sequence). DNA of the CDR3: TGTGCCTGCGAGGGCCCCACTGAAGCTTTCTTT. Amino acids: CACEGPTEAFF.

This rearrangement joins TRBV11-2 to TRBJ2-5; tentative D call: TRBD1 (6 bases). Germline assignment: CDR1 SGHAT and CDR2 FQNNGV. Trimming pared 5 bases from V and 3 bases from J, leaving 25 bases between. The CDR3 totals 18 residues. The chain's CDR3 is CASSRTPSTGISKETQYF. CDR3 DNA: TGTGCCAGCAGCAGAACACCCTCCACAGGGATAAGCAAAGAGACCCAGTACTTC.

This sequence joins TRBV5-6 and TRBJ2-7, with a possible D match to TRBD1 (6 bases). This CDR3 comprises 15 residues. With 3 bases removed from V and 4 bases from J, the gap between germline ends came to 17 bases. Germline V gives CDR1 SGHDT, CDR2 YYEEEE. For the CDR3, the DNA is TGTGCCAGCAGCTCGGAGACAGGCCTATCTTACGAGCAGTACTTC. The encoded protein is CASSSETGLSYEQYF.

The CDR3 loop is CASSGFGYTF. The DNA for the CDR3 is TGTGCCAGCAGTGGGTTTGGCTACACCTTC. This rearrangement joins TRBV9 to TRBJ1-2; D remains ambiguous. The germline V and J ends were trimmed by 5 bases and 7 bases, with 6 bases remaining between them. CDR1 SGDLS and CDR2 YYNGEE come from the germline V gene. The CDR3 loop spans 10 amino acids.